Presented here are 21 T cell receptor beta chains from one specimen sequenced in a study of identifying expanded T cells in peripheral blood. Clones were read by immunoSEQ multiplex PCR, and TCRdb kept only the in-frame ones, dropping some. The repertoire holds tens of thousands of clones, with about four fifths as singletons. The sample consisted of blood. Every receptor here comes from a person aged 18 to 70 in good health.

The chain couples TRBV28 to TRBJ2-2; 10 nucleotides line up with TRBD2. Germline CDR1 reads MDHEN; CDR2 reads SYDVKM. The CDR3 has 16 residues. V shed 5 bases, J shed 2 bases, and the junction held 5 bases outside the gene matches. The CDR3 DNA reads TGTGCCAGCAGTCCCTGGACTAGCGGAAACACCGGGGAGCTGTTTTTT. Protein: CASSPWTSGNTGELFF.

This clone was observed once. At one end, the junction sequence differs from germline, possibly due to a read error. J is TRBJ1-4 and V is TRBV30; 9 bases align to TRBD1. Looked up from germline, CDR1 is GTSNPN and CDR2 is SVGIG (reference sequence). The CDR3 length is 13 residues. The CDR3 is CAWTGTGNGKLFF. CDR3 bases: TGTGCCTGGACCGGGACAGGGAATGGAAAACTGTTTTTT.

Only one count was recorded for this clone. This chain connects TRBV18 to TRBJ1-4; D may be TRBD1 (5 bases). The CDR3 extends over 16 amino acids. The V gene's germline CDR1 is KGHSH and CDR2 LQKENI. Deletions cut 5 bases from V and 0 bases from J, with 13 bases between. CDR3 DNA sequence: TGTGCCAGCTCAAATTATAGGGGAGCAACTAATGAAAAACTGTTTTTT. Translating gives CASSNYRGATNEKLFF.

In regard to this clone: One end of the junction is discordant with germline, which a read error may explain. The chain employs TRBV28 and TRBJ2-3, with TRBD2 matching 10 bases. The CDR3 totals 16 residues. The germline V gene encodes CDR1 MDHEN and CDR2 SYDVKM. The CDR3 nucleotides are TGTGCCAGCAGTTTCTTCTCAGCGGGAGGGACAGATACCCAGTATTTT. It codes for CASSFFSAGGTDTQYF.

This clone was detected only a few times. V gene TRBV7-2 combines with J gene TRBJ1-2; TRBD1 is a possible D gene (6 bases). From germline, CDR1 is SGHTA and CDR2 FQGNSA. V lost 7 bases to trimming and J lost 4 bases, with 16 bases between them. The CDR3 runs to 14 residues. The CDR3 loop is CASTTTGEGYGYTF. DNA for the CDR3: TGTGCCAGCACCACGACAGGAGAGGGCTATGGCTACACCTTC.

The chain carries TRBV6-1 and TRBJ1-2; D remains unclear. The length of the CDR3 is 13 residues. In germline, CDR1 is MNHNS, CDR2 SASEGT. V shed 3 bases and J shed 8 bases, with 13 bases lying between them. CDR3 region: CASSDRILFGYTF. The CDR3 nucleotides are TGTGCCAGCAGTGACAGAATCCTCTTCGGCTACACCTTC.

This clone has just a few counts. This chain joins TRBV28 and TRBJ2-1; maybe TRBD2 (7 bases). CDR3 length: 18 amino acids. Germline-derived CDR1 and CDR2 are MDHEN and SYDVKM. V was pared by 6 bases and J by 9 bases, with 30 bases between. CDR3 DNA sequence: TGTGCCAGCAGAGGGGGGGGCCGACTAGCACATAAGGTGGGTGAGCAGTTCTTC. As protein: CASRGGGRLAHKVGEQFF.

The V call is TRBV6-7, the J call TRBJ2-3; TRBD2 agrees at 10 bases. TRBV6-7 is flagged as an ORF with uncertain function. Unmatched junction bases numbered 18, after V lost 3 bases and J lost 0 bases. This CDR3 comprises 21 residues. The CDR3 sequence: CASSYNSGRTIPLTSTDTQYF. The CDR3 nucleotides are TGTGCCAGCAGTTATAATAGCGGGAGGACGATTCCCCTGACTAGCACAGATACGCAGTATTTT.

Only one count was recorded for this clone. The gene calls are TRBV4-2 and TRBJ2-3, with TRBD2 matching 8 bases. Germline CDR1 LGHNA, CDR2 YNFKEQ. Trimming cost V 1 base and J 2 bases; bases outside gene matches: 8. The CDR3 has 17 amino acids. The CDR3 here is CASSQGDAGGPTDTQYF. Here the CDR3 DNA reads TGTGCCAGCAGCCAAGGAGATGCGGGAGGACCCACAGATACGCAGTATTTT.

The V call is TRBV6-5, the J call TRBJ2-7, with 9 positions matching TRBD1. The CDR3 runs to 14 residues. V shed 6 bases and J 5 bases; nucleotides not matched to a gene: 8. CDR1 and CDR2 (germline): MNHEY, SVGAGI. CDR3 residues: CASSPGQGIHEQYF. The DNA for the CDR3 is TGTGCCAGCAGCCCGGGACAGGGAATCCACGAGCAGTACTTC.

This rearrangement joins TRBV5-6 to TRBJ1-5; possibly TRBD1 for D (6 bases). Germline-derived CDR1 and CDR2 are SGHDT and YYEEEE. Trimming left V 3 bases short and J 2 bases short, with 12 bases between. The CDR3 runs to 15 residues. CDR3: CASSSTGTGNQPQHF. The CDR3 DNA sequence: TGTGCCAGCAGCTCCACAGGGACGGGCAATCAGCCCCAGCATTTT.

This clone was found a few times. For the CDR3, the DNA is TGTGCCAGCAGCGCCAGGGGGGGGAGTTACAATGAGCAGTTCTTC. Translation gives CASSARGGSYNEQFF. This chain links TRBV9 with TRBJ2-1, with D tentatively TRBD1 or TRBD2 (7 bases each). The CDR3 is 15 amino acids. V was trimmed by 3 bases and J by 4 bases, leaving 14 bases between them. CDR1 SGDLS and CDR2 YYNGEE come from the germline V gene.

The J gene is TRBJ2-7, the V gene TRBV28; TRBD2 is a possible D gene (5 bases). The CDR3 sequence is 10 residues long. In germline, CDR1 is MDHEN, CDR2 SYDVKM. V lost 11 bases, J lost 6 bases, and 11 bases lay in between. The CDR3 DNA sequence: TGTGCCTTGAGGGAGTGCGAGCAGTACTTC. Translated, it gives CALRECEQYF. The variable domain in full, with the rest retrieved from reference TRBV28 and TRBJ2-7, is DVKVTQSSRYLVKRTGEKVFLECVQDMDHENMFWYRQDPGLGLRLIYFSYDVKMKEKGDIPEGYSVSREKKERFSLILESASTNQTSMYLCALRECEQYFGPGTRLTVT.

The chain employs TRBV5-1 and TRBJ2-1; TRBD1 matches 9 bases. CDR3 size: 15 residues. Germline V gives CDR1 SGHRS, CDR2 YFSETQ. V lost 5 bases and J lost 4; bases outside the gene matches: 7. DNA of the CDR3: TGCGCCAGCAGTCCGGGACAGGGAAAGTACAATGAGCAGTTCTTC. This translates into CASSPGQGKYNEQFF.

This chain joins TRBV4-1 and TRBJ2-7; a possible D gene is TRBD1 (6 bases). This CDR3 is 16 amino acids long. Trimming pared 4 bases from V and 4 bases from J, leaving 20 bases between. Germline lookup yields CDR1 MGHRA and CDR2 YSYEKL. CDR3 sequence (DNA): TGCGCCAGCAGCCGCAACCGGGACACCCAATGGTACGAGCAGTACTTC. This gives the protein CASSRNRDTQWYEQYF.

The rearrangement uses TRBV18 and TRBJ2-3, with 10 nucleotides matching TRBD1. Germline trimming cut 2 bases from V and 2 bases from J; bases unmatched to any gene: 4. The CDR3 consists of 16 residues. Germline loops: CDR1 KGHSH, CDR2 LQKENI. In DNA form, the CDR3 reads TGTGCCAGCTCACCAACGGGACAGGGGCTCACAGATACGCAGTATTTT. Its protein product is CASSPTGQGLTDTQYF.

This chain connects TRBV7-2 to TRBJ2-7; D is ambiguous. The CDR3 length is 14 residues. Trimming left V 3 bases short and J 4 bases short, with 13 bases between. Germline assignment: CDR1 SGHTA and CDR2 FQGNSA. Here the CDR3 reads CASSFDQTRYEQYF. CDR3 in DNA: TGTGCCAGCAGCTTCGACCAGACCCGTTACGAGCAGTACTTC. The complete variable domain, with remaining parts taken from reference TRBV7-2 and TRBJ2-7, reads GAGVSQSPSNKVTEKGKDVELRCDPISGHTALYWYRQSLGQGLEFLIYFQGNSAPDKSGLPSDRFSAERTGGSVSTLTIQRTQQEDSAVYLCASSFDQTRYEQYFGPGTRLTVT.

This clone showed up just a few times. This sequence joins TRBV2 and TRBJ1-4, with D maybe TRBD1 (6 bases). CDR3 length: 15 amino acids. V gave up 4 bases and J gave up 7 bases, with 16 bases separating them. CDR1 and CDR2 from the germline V gene are SNHLY and FYNNEI. This CDR3 reads CASSGHRASGEKLFF. CDR3 bases: TGTGCCAGCAGTGGGCACAGGGCCAGTGGTGAAAAACTGTTTTTT.

V usage is TRBV9 and J usage is TRBJ1-3, with D uncertain. The CDR3 sequence is 12 residues long. Looked up from germline, CDR1 is SGDLS and CDR2 is YYNGEE. Trimming pared 0 bases from V and 8 bases from J, leaving 6 bases between. The CDR3 region has the DNA TGTGCCAGCAGCGTAGAGGGAGACACCATATATTTT. Translating it yields CASSVEGDTIYF.

CDR3 protein: CASSAGLAATYEQYF. CDR3 DNA: TGTGCCAGCAGCGCGGGACTAGCGGCTACCTACGAGCAGTACTTC. This chain connects TRBV11-3 to TRBJ2-7; 11 nucleotides align to TRBD2. After removal of 5 bases from V and 2 bases from J, the junction contained 5 bases not matched to a gene. The CDR3 is 15 amino acids. In germline, CDR1 is SGHNT, CDR2 YENEEA.

This chain uses TRBV11-3 with TRBJ2-2; D gene ambiguous. The V gene's germline CDR1 is SGHNT and CDR2 YENEEA. The CDR3 has 13 amino acids. Between the trimmed V and J ends, which lost 5 bases and 1 base, there was a span of 5 bases. CDR3 nucleotides: TGTGCCAGCAGCCTCCAGAACACCGGGGAGCTGTTTTTT. This translates into CASSLQNTGELFF.